The 8 T cell receptor beta chains given below trace back to one sample, sequenced in a study of beta chain features in type 1 diabetes listed by TCRdb under 2018. What these receptors recognize is not known. Summary of the overall study and its limitations: A moderate but significant shortening of TCRB CDR3 length was observed in type 1 diabetes patients in all four CD4+ subsets.

Libraries were prepared through the immunoSEQ multiplex PCR assay. The entire isolated RNA was reverse transcribed using the High Capacity cDNA Reverse Transcription Kit, and thus expressed TCRB transcripts were sequenced. TCRdb holds this immuneACCESS table with in-frame rearrangements only. Some clones are missing; in checked studies, unresolved V genes explain under half, and the rest has no known cause. This sample gives around 710,000 clones in total; 9.5% to 15% of them show up just once. In total, the top ten clones hold over 0.1% of the sample. The sequenced sample was naive CD4+ T cells from blood. This specimen's cell subset or site label, per the study, means: true naive CD4+ T cells. All receptors derive from a man aged 30 to 39 with type 1 diabetes.

The chain combines TRBV4-3 with TRBJ2-3, with 7 bases matching TRBD2. The CDR3 extends over 17 amino acids. V lost 2 bases and J lost 6; bases outside the gene matches: 14. CDR1 is LGHNA, CDR2 YSLEER, per germline. The CDR3, as DNA: TGCGCCAGCAGCCAAAGGGGAACGGGGGGAGGAGCTGATACGCAGTATTTT. It codes for CASSQRGTGGGADTQYF.

The chain carries TRBV6-6 and TRBJ1-4; 7 bases match TRBD1. CDR1 is MNHNY and CDR2 is SVGAGI in the germline V gene (reference sequence). There are 15 residues in the CDR3. Trimming at V came to 0 bases and at J to 7 bases, leaving 5 bases not matched to a gene. As DNA, the CDR3 is TGTGCCAGCAGTTACTCGACAGGGCTAGGTGAAAAACTGTTTTTT. This gives the protein CASSYSTGLGEKLFF.

The rearrangement uses TRBV5-4 and TRBJ1-5; D call uncertain. Trimming shortened V by 0 bases and J by 3 bases, and 1 base separated the two germline ends. This CDR3 is 12 amino acids long. From germline, CDR1 is SGHNT and CDR2 YYREEE (reference sequence). The CDR3 is CASSLDNQPQHF. CDR3 in DNA: TGTGCCAGCAGCTTGGACAATCAGCCCCAGCATTTT.

The chain couples TRBV19 to TRBJ2-2; unclear D gene. V lost 7 bases and J 5 bases, leaving 20 bases between the germline ends. CDR3 length equals 16 residues. The germline V gene has CDR1 LNHDA and CDR2 SQIVND (reference sequence). CDR3 in amino acids: CASIPRSTGWTGELFF. The CDR3 DNA reads as TGTGCCAGTATCCCGAGAAGCACGGGTTGGACCGGGGAGCTGTTTTTT.

This clone was observed a few times. The J gene is TRBJ2-2, the V gene TRBV12-5, with D possibly matching TRBD2 (6 bases). Trimming shortened V by 3 bases and J by 4 bases, and 6 bases separated the two germline ends. The germline CDR1 and CDR2 sequences are LGHNT and FRNRAP. The CDR3 extends over 13 amino acids. CDR3 nucleotide sequence: TGTGCTAGTGGTTTCGGGGGCACCGGGGAGCTGTTTTTT. It translates to CASGFGGTGELFF.

This clone appeared a few times. The chain has TRBV4-3 and TRBJ2-2; 7 nucleotides align to TRBD1. CDR1 and CDR2 (germline): LGHNA, YSLEER. The CDR3 extends over 14 amino acids. V lost 5 bases and J lost 4; bases outside the gene matches: 4. The CDR3 DNA reads TGCGCCAGCAGCTACAGGGGTCGCACCGGGGAGCTGTTTTTT. Encoded protein: CASSYRGRTGELFF.

The chain joins TRBV7-9 to TRBJ2-7; 7 nucleotides line up with TRBD1. CDR3 length: 13 residues. CDR1 is SEHNR, CDR2 FQNEAQ, per germline (reference sequence). Unmatched junction bases numbered 3, after V lost 4 bases and J lost 3 bases. In DNA, the CDR3 is TGTGCCAGCAGCTCGGGACAGAGCTACGAGCAGTACTTC. Protein sequence: CASSSGQSYEQYF. Drawing the rest from reference TRBV7-9 and TRBJ2-7, the complete variable domain is DTGVSQNPRHKITKRGQNVTFRCDPISEHNRLYWYRQTLGQGPEFLTYFQNEAQLEKSRLLSDRFSAERPKGSFSTLEIQRTEQGDSAMYLCASSSGQSYEQYFGPGTRLTVT.

The CDR3 here is CASSYSPGQGVYGYTF. The DNA of the CDR3 is TGTGCCAGCAGTTACTCCCCGGGACAGGGAGTCTATGGCTACACCTTC. The chain links TRBV6-5 to TRBJ1-2; 9 positions match TRBD1. The CDR3 has 16 residues. V lost 0 bases to trimming and J lost 4 bases; unmatched junction nucleotides: 6. Germline V gives CDR1 MNHEY, CDR2 SVGAGI.